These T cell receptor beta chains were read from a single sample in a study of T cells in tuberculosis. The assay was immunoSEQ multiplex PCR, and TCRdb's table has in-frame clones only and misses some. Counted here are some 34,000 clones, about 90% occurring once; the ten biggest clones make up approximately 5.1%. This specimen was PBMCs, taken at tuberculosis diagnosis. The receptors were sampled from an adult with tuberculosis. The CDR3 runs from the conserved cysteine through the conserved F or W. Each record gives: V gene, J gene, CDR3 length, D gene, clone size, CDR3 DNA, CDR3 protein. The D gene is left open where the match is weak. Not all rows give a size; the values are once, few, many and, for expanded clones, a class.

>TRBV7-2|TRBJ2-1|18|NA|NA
TGTGCCAGCAGCTTAGCGCGGACACCGGGCGAGGTAGGCAATGAGCAGTTCTTC
CASSLARTPGEVGNEQFF
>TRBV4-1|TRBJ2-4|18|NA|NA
TGCGCCAGCAGCCAAGATGTGATGGGGGCAGGGGCCAAAAACATTCAGTACTTC
CASSQDVMGAGAKNIQYF
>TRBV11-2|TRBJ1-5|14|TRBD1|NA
TGTGCCAGCAGCCAAACAGGGGGCCCTCAGCCCCAGCATTTT
CASSQTGGPQPQHF
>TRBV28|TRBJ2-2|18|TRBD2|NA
TGTGCCAGCAGCCATCTCACCCGTAGCGGGGCCAACACCGGGGAGCTGTTTTTT
CASSHLTRSGANTGELFF
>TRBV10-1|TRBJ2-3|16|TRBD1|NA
TGCGCCAGCAGTTCTTCAGGGGGTCATCGGAAAGATACGCAGTATTTT
CASSSSGGHRKDTQYF
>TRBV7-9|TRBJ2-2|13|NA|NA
TGTGCCACCTCGGCCGTTCGGGCCGGGGAGCTGTTTTTT
CATSAVRAGELFF
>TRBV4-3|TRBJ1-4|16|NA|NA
TGCGCCAGCAGCCAAGAAGGAAGTAGCGCGTCAGAAAAACTGTTTTTT
CASSQEGSSASEKLFF
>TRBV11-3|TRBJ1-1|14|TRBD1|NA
TGTGCCAGCAGCATTTACGGACAGGGAAGTGAAGCTTTCTTT
CASSIYGQGSEAFF
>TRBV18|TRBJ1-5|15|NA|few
TGTGCCAGCTCACCAGGGCAGGGTCAAGGTCAGCCCCAGCATTTT
CASSPGQGQGQPQHF
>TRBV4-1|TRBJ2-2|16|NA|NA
TGCGCCAGCAGCCAAGTGGGGGGGCCGAACACCGGGGAGCTGTTTTTT
CASSQVGGPNTGELFF
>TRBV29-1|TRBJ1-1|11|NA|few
TGCAGCGTTGCAACTGCGGCCGAAGCTTTCTTT
CSVATAAEAFF
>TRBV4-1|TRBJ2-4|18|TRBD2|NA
TGCGCCAGCAGCCAAGAGACTAGCGGGATGGGGGCCAAAAACATTCAGTACTTC
CASSQETSGMGAKNIQYF
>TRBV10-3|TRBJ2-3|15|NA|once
TGTGCCATCAGTGAGTTCGGGGTGGGCACAGATACGCAGTATTTT
CAISEFGVGTDTQYF
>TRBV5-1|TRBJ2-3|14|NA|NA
TGCGCCAGCAGCTCCGGACAGCTCACAGATACGCAGTATTTT
CASSSGQLTDTQYF
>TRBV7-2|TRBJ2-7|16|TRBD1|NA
TGTGCCAGCAGCTTAGGGACAGGAGTTCTCCGGAACGAGCAGTACTTC
CASSLGTGVLRNEQYF
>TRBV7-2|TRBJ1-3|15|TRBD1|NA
TGTGCCAGCAGCTTTCAACCAGGGGGGGGAAACACCATATATTTT
CASSFQPGGGNTIYF
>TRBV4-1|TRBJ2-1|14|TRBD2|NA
TGCGCCAGCAGCCAAGATCGGCTAGCGGGGGAGCAGTTCTTC
CASSQDRLAGEQFF